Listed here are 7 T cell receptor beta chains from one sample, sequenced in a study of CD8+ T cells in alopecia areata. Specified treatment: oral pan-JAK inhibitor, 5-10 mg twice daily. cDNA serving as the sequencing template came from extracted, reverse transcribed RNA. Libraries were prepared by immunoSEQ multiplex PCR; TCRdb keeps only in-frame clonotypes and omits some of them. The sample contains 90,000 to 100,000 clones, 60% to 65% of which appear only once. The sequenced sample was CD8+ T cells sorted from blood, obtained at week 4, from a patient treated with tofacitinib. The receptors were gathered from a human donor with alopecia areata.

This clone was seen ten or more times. CDR3 sequence: CASSSRQGLNTEAFF. The CDR3 coding sequence is TGTGCCAGCAGCTCCAGACAGGGCTTGAACACTGAAGCTTTCTTT. This rearrangement joins TRBV13 to TRBJ1-1, with TRBD1 matching 7 bases. Germline V gene data show CDR1 as PRHDT and CDR2 as FYEKMQ (reference sequence). This CDR3 has 15 amino acids. With 4 bases clipped from V and 0 bases from J, the junction kept 5 bases outside the gene matches.

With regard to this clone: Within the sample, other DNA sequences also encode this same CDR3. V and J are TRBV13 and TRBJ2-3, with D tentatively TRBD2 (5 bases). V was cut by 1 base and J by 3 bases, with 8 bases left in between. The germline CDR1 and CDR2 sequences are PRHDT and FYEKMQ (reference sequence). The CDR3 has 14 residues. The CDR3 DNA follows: TGTGCCAGCAGCTTAGAGGGCGGGACAGATACGCAGTATTTT. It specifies CASSLEGGTDTQYF. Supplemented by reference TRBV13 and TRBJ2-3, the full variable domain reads AAGVIQSPRHLIKEKRETATLKCYPIPRHDTVYWYQQGPGQDPQFLISFYEKMQSDKGSIPDRFSAQQFSDYHSELNMSSLELGDSALYFCASSLEGGTDTQYFGPGTRLTVL.

CDR3 region: CASSFRPDPYEQYF. CDR3 DNA: TGCGCCAGCAGCTTCCGACCAGATCCCTACGAGCAGTACTTC. The chain carries TRBV5-1 and TRBJ2-7; D not certain. Germline lookup yields CDR1 SGHRS and CDR2 YFSETQ. With 2 bases removed from V and 2 bases from J, the gap between germline ends came to 11 bases. The CDR3 is 14 amino acids.

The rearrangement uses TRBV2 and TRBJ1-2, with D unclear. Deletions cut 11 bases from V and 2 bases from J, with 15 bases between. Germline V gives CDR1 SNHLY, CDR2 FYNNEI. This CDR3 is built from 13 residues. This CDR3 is CAGPKEQNYGYTF. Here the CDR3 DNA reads TGTGCCGGCCCAAAGGAACAGAACTATGGCTACACCTTC.

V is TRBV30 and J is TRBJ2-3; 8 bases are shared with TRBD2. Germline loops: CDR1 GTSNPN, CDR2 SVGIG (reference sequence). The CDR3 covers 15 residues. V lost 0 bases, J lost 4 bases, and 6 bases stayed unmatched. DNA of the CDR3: TGTGCCTGGAGTGTAGGAGCGGGAGTGTCAGATACGCAGTATTTT. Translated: CAWSVGAGVSDTQYF.

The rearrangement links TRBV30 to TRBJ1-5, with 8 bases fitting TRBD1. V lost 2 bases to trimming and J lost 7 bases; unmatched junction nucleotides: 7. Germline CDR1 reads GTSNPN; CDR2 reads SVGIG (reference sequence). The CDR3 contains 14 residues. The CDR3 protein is CAWSLDRGGQPQHF. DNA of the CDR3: TGTGCCTGGAGTCTAGACAGGGGAGGACAGCCCCAGCATTTT.

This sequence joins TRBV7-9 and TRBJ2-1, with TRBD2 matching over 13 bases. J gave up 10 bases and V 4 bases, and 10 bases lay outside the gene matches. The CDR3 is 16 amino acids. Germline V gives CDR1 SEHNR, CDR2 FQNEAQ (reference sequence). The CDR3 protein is CASSSVFGLAGDEQFF. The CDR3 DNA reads TGTGCCAGCAGCTCTGTCTTCGGACTAGCGGGAGACGAGCAGTTCTTC.